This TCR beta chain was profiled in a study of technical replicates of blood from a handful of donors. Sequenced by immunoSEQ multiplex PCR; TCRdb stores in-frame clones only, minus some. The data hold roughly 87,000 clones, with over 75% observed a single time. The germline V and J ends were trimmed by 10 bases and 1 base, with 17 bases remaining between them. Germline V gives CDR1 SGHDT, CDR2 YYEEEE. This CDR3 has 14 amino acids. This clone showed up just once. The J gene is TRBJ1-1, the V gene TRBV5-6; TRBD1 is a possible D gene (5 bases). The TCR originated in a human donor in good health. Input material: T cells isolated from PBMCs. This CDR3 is CARHTGRENTEAFF. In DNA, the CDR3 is TGTGCCCGACACACAGGACGTGAGAACACTGAAGCTTTCTTT. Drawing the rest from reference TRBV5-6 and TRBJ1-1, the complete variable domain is DAGVTQSPTHLIKTRGQQVTLRCSPKSGHDTVSWYQQALGQGPQFIFQYYEEEERQRGNFPDRFSGHQFPNYSSELNVNALLLGDSALYLCARHTGRENTEAFFGQGTRLTVV.